This is a list of T cell receptor beta chains from one sample in a study of T cell responses to AZD1222 COVID-19 vaccine. The data were produced by immunoSEQ multiplex PCR, yet TCRdb's version contains in-frame clones alone and is incomplete. The table records 95,000 to 110,000 clones, roughly 87% of them present only once. Specimen: peripheral blood, collected on day 0 of AZD1222 vaccination. Receptors originate from an adult in good health. Both conserved end residues are part of each CDR3. A D gene is named only where the DNA matches it firmly. For some rows the clone size is stated as once, few or many, or as a class when expanded; others skip it.

abundance | j_gene | d_gene | v_gene | CDR3nt | CDR3aa
NA | TRBJ2-5 | TRBD2 | TRBV9 | TGTGCCAGCAGCCCTAAACTAGCGGGGGGACAAGAGACCCAGTACTTC | CASSPKLAGGQETQYF
NA | TRBJ1-1 | TRBD1 | TRBV6-5 | TGTGCCAGCAGTTACCTTCCGGGACAGGGGGCTGAGGTAGCTTTCTTT | CASSYLPGQGAEVAFF
NA | TRBJ2-2 | NA | TRBV30 | TGTGCCTGGAAACACTATGACACCGGGGAGCTGTTTTTT | CAWKHYDTGELFF
NA | TRBJ1-1 | NA | TRBV7-9 | TGTGCCAGCAGCGCCGTGGGGCGCCCGTTGTCCGAAGCTTTCTTT | CASSAVGRPLSEAFF
few | TRBJ2-5 | NA | TRBV2 | TGTGCCAGCAGTCCACAGGGCCCGGGTGAGACCCAGTACTTC | CASSPQGPGETQYF
NA | TRBJ2-1 | TRBD2 | TRBV15 | TGTGCCACCAGCGGACTAGCGGTCGGCTACAATGAGCAGTTCTTC | CATSGLAVGYNEQFF
once | TRBJ2-7 | TRBD2 | TRBV5-4 | TGTGCCAGCAGCTCGGGGGGGCAGAGGGACGAGCAGTACTTC | CASSSGGQRDEQYF
once | TRBJ2-1 | TRBD2 | TRBV27 | TGTGCCAGCAGTGCCTCAGCGGGGGGGCTCAGTGAGCAGTTCTTC | CASSASAGGLSEQFF
NA | TRBJ1-5 | NA | TRBV7-8 | TGTGCCAGCAGCTTAGCACAGGGCGCGGATAGCAATCAGCCCCAGCATTTT | CASSLAQGADSNQPQHF
NA | TRBJ2-1 | NA | TRBV29-1 | TGCAGCGTTGAACGTAGCAACTCCTACAATGAGCAGTTCTTC | CSVERSNSYNEQFF
NA | TRBJ2-3 | TRBD2 | TRBV7-9 | TGTGCCAGCAGCTCTGGGGTTAGCGGGAACACAGATACGCAGTATTTT | CASSSGVSGNTDTQYF
NA | TRBJ1-3 | NA | TRBV27 | TGTGCCAGCAGTTCTTTAGGGGGAAACACCATATATTTT | CASSSLGGNTIYF
NA | TRBJ2-7 | NA | TRBV5-6 | TGTGCCAGCAGCTTGGCCACCTACGAGCAGTACTTC | CASSLATYEQYF
NA | TRBJ1-2 | NA | TRBV13 | TGTGCCAGCAGCTTCAATGGGGGTAGCGGCTACACCTTC | CASSFNGGSGYTF
once | TRBJ2-7 | NA | TRBV2 | TGTGCCAGCAGACCCCAGGGGGAGCAGTACTTC | CASRPQGEQYF
once | TRBJ1-6 | NA | TRBV5-1 | TGCGCCAGCAGCTTCAACCGGGACAAGGGCATCGGGCCCCTCCACTTT | CASSFNRDKGIGPLHF
NA | TRBJ2-7 | NA | TRBV5-5 | TGTGCCAGCAGCTTAGGGGGGCCTTCTCCCTACGAGCAGTACTTC | CASSLGGPSPYEQYF
NA | TRBJ1-5 | TRBD1 | TRBV18 | TGTGCCAGCTCAGACGACAGGGCGTATAGCAATCAGCCCCAGCATTTT | CASSDDRAYSNQPQHF
NA | TRBJ2-7 | NA | TRBV10-1 | TGCGCCAGCGGGGAGGAGCCTACCTACGAGCAGTACTTC | CASGEEPTYEQYF
NA | TRBJ1-6 | NA | TRBV4-1 | TGCGCCAGCAGCCAAGAGAACAGGGTAAATTCACCCCTCCACTTT | CASSQENRVNSPLHF
NA | TRBJ1-6 | NA | TRBV18 | TGTGCCAGCTCACCACCTAGCTCCTATAATTCACCCCTCCACTTT | CASSPPSSYNSPLHF
NA | TRBJ2-6 | NA | TRBV29-1 | TGCAGCGTTGAAGCCCGGGACCGAAACTCTGGGGCCAACGTCCTGACTTTC | CSVEARDRNSGANVLTF
NA | TRBJ2-7 | TRBD1 | TRBV7-2 | TGTGCCAGCAGCTTATTCCAGGGGGCGGGGGAGCAGTACTTC | CASSLFQGAGEQYF
NA | TRBJ1-1 | TRBD1 | TRBV19 | TGTGCCACAGACAGGGGGCGAGGCACTGAAGCTTTCTTT | CATDRGRGTEAFF
NA | TRBJ2-1 | TRBD2 | TRBV12-5 | TGTGCTAGTGGTTTGGCTAGCGGGGGTTACAATGAGCAGTTCTTC | CASGLASGGYNEQFF
NA | TRBJ1-4 | TRBD1 | TRBV30 | TGTGCCTGGAGAGAGAAGACAGGGGGCCGAGAAAAACTGTTTTTT | CAWREKTGGREKLFF